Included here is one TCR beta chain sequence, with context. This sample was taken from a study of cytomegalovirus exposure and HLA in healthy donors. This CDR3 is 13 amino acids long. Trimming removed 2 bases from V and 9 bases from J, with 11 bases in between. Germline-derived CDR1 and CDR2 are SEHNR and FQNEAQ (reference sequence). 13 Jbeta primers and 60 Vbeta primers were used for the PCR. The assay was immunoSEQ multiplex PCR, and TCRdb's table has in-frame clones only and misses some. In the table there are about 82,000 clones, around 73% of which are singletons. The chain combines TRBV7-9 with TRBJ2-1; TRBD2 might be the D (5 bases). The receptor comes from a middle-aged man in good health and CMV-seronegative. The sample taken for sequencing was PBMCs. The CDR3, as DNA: TGTGCCAGCAGCTTACGCGGACTCACTGAGCAGTTCTTC. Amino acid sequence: CASSLRGLTEQFF. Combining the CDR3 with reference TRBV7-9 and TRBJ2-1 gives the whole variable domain DTGVSQNPRHKITKRGQNVTFRCDPISEHNRLYWYRQTLGQGPEFLTYFQNEAQLEKSRLLSDRFSAERPKGSFSTLEIQRTEQGDSAMYLCASSLRGLTEQFFGPGTRLTVL.